A single sample gave rise to the 3 T cell receptor beta chains below, sequenced in a study of molecular identifiers for immune sequencing clone quantification. TCRdb re-analysed the PCR reads in MiXCR, keeping a single row per CDR3 protein. Found here are just under 650,000 distinct CDR3 sequences, 20% of them singletons; the top ten hold roughly 0.83%. The sequencing sample was made of naive CD8+ T cells from blood, with Jurkat cell RNA spiked in. As to subset: FACS-sorted CD8+CD4-CCR7+CD45RA+ naive T cells. The receptors originated from a human donor in good health. Some libraries in this study had Jurkat cell RNA spiked in.

About this clonotype: This may be a read error: a much more frequent sequence differs by one nucleotide. The chain has TRBV13 and TRBJ1-1, with 9 bases that match TRBD1. CDR1 and CDR2 (germline): PRHDT, FYEKMQ (reference sequence). The CDR3 contains 14 residues. With 2 bases clipped from V and 4 bases from J, the junction kept 2 bases outside the gene matches. CDR3 in DNA: TGTGCCAGCAGCTTAACGGACAGGGGCACTGAAGCTTTCTTT. This encodes CASSLTDRGTEAFF.

This clonotype was observed many times. The chain couples TRBV4-1 to TRBJ2-7; D is undetermined. The V gene lost 1 base and the J gene lost 4 bases, with 17 bases spanning the gap. Germline V gives CDR1 MGHRA, CDR2 YSYEKL. The CDR3 is 16 amino acids. The CDR3 coding sequence is TGCGCCAGCAGCCAAGTTGTAGTTGGTAGTAGTTACGAGCAGTACTTC. Encoded protein: CASSQVVVGSSYEQYF.

Worth noting for this clonotype: A read error is possible here, since a much larger clone lies one base away. V gene TRBV12-3 or TRBV12-4 combines with J gene TRBJ2-5, with D perhaps being TRBD1 or TRBD2 (5 bases each). The V end lost 8 bases, the J end lost 2 bases, and 15 bases lay between the germline ends. CDR3 size: 14 residues. CDR3 bases: TGTGCCAGCGGACTTGGGGCGAGGCAAGAGACCCAGTACTTC. Translating gives CASGLGARQETQYF.